The 24 T cell receptor beta chains presented below share a single source sample, sequenced in a study of blood T cell repertoires in COVID-19. The assay was immunoSEQ multiplex PCR, and TCRdb's table has in-frame clones only and misses some. The data hold 60,000 or so clones, with around 87% observed a single time. The sequenced material came from peripheral blood. These receptors were obtained from a man between 60 and 70 years old with active COVID-19.

V is TRBV19 and J is TRBJ2-3; 11 positions agree with TRBD2. CDR1 and CDR2 from the germline V gene are LNHDA and SQIVND (reference sequence). CDR3 size: 16 residues. Trimming cost V 5 bases and J 2 bases; bases outside gene matches: 6. CDR3 sequence reads: CASSPIAGGLTDTQYF. CDR3 coding DNA: TGTGCCAGTAGTCCGATAGCGGGGGGGCTCACAGATACGCAGTATTTT.

V usage is TRBV6-6 and J usage is TRBJ2-7; D may be TRBD2 (5 bases). Looked up from germline, CDR1 is MNHNY and CDR2 is SVGAGI (reference sequence). V lost 6 bases and J lost 5, with 20 bases in between. CDR3 length: 15 residues. This CDR3 reads CASSPMRDVGNEQYF. CDR3 DNA: TGTGCCAGCAGCCCAATGAGGGATGTTGGGAACGAGCAGTACTTC.

The rearrangement uses TRBV7-2 and TRBJ1-1; D gene unclear. Trimming removed 3 bases from V and 0 bases from J, with 5 bases in between. The CDR3 sequence is 13 residues long. Looked up from germline, CDR1 is SGHTA and CDR2 is FQGNSA. The CDR3 loop reads CASSFGMNTEAFF. In DNA form, the CDR3 reads TGTGCCAGCAGCTTCGGTATGAACACTGAAGCTTTCTTT.

The chain recombines TRBV28 with TRBJ1-2; 7 positions match TRBD1. Germline V lookup: CDR1 MDHEN, CDR2 SYDVKM. Trimming removed 3 bases from V and 8 bases from J; junction bases left unmatched: 6. This CDR3 is built from 13 residues. The chain's CDR3 is CASSLGQTQGYTF. The CDR3 nucleotides read TGTGCCAGCAGTTTGGGACAGACACAAGGCTACACCTTC.

J is TRBJ1-2 and V is TRBV27; D is undetermined. Looked up from germline, CDR1 is MNHEY and CDR2 is SMNVEV (reference sequence). This CDR3 has 13 residues. Trimming pared 1 base from V and 2 bases from J, leaving 5 bases between. The CDR3 reads CASSLYENYGYTF. The CDR3 DNA reads TGTGCCAGCAGTTTATACGAGAACTATGGCTACACCTTC.

V usage is TRBV7-8 and J usage is TRBJ2-5; possibly TRBD2 for D (5 bases). V shed 4 bases and J shed 0 bases, with 18 bases lying between them. CDR3 size: 17 residues. Germline V gives CDR1 SGHVS, CDR2 FQNEAQ. The CDR3 coding sequence is TGTGCCAGCAGCTCCTTCTTGCAGCGGAACAACCAAGAGACCCAGTACTTC. This sequence encodes CASSSFLQRNNQETQYF.

This clone was picked up one time. The chain links TRBV5-5 to TRBJ1-4, with 7 bases aligning to TRBD1. This CDR3 comprises 14 residues. Looked up from germline, CDR1 is SGHKS and CDR2 is YYEKEE (reference sequence). V trimming: 2 bases; J trimming: 5 bases; junction bases outside the gene matches: 3. The CDR3 DNA reads as TGTGCCAGCAGCTTTAGGGGGCGGAATGAAAAACTGTTTTTT. It yields the protein CASSFRGRNEKLFF. Filled out from reference TRBV5-5 and TRBJ1-4, the complete variable domain reads DAGVTQSPTHLIKTRGQQVTLRCSPISGHKSVSWYQQVLGQGPQFIFQYYEKEERGRGNFPDRFSARQFPNYSSELNVNALLLGDSALYLCASSFRGRNEKLFFGSGTQLSVL.

This chain connects TRBV2 to TRBJ2-1; 16 positions agree with TRBD2. The V segment lost 3 bases and the J segment 7 bases; nucleotides outside the gene matches: 0. This CDR3 spans 15 amino acids. Germline V lookup: CDR1 SNHLY, CDR2 FYNNEI. CDR3 region: CASSEGLAGGNEQFF. DNA for the CDR3: TGTGCCAGCAGTGAGGGACTAGCGGGGGGGAATGAGCAGTTCTTC.

This sequence joins TRBV7-9 and TRBJ2-2, with 8 bases matching TRBD1. The CDR3 runs 16 residues. Germline values: CDR1 SEHNR, CDR2 FQNEAQ (reference sequence). V was clipped by 5 bases and J by 0 bases; unmatched bases: 5. CDR3 nucleotides: TGTGCCAGCAGCGGACGACAGGGGCCGAACACCGGGGAGCTGTTTTTT. It is translated as CASSGRQGPNTGELFF.

The V call is TRBV24-1, the J call TRBJ2-7; 7 bases align to TRBD1. V was clipped by 0 bases and J by 3 bases; unmatched bases: 7. CDR3 length: 16 residues. Germline loops: CDR1 KGHDR, CDR2 SFDVKD. This CDR3 is CATSDLPRTGVYEQYF. CDR3 coding DNA: TGTGCCACCAGTGATTTGCCAAGGACAGGAGTCTACGAGCAGTACTTC.

This clone appeared a single time. The rearrangement joins TRBV4-1 to TRBJ2-7; 11 bases map to TRBD2. Germline assignment: CDR1 MGHRA and CDR2 YSYEKL. The CDR3 has 17 amino acids. The ends lost 0 bases at V and 5 bases at J; junction bases unmatched: 9. Written as DNA, the CDR3 is TGCGCCAGCAGCCAAGATTTATTAGCGGGAGGGCCCCACGAGCAGTACTTC. This sequence encodes CASSQDLLAGGPHEQYF.

This chain connects TRBV5-1 to TRBJ1-1; no clear D. V was trimmed by 3 bases and J by 5 bases, leaving 11 bases between them. Germline CDR1 SGHRS, CDR2 YFSETQ. CDR3 length: 13 residues. This chain's CDR3 is CASSSGLGTEAFF. The DNA for the CDR3 is TGCGCCAGCAGCTCGGGGTTGGGTACTGAAGCTTTCTTT.

The chain employs TRBV19 and TRBJ2-1; 12 bases fit TRBD2. Germline assignment: CDR1 LNHDA and CDR2 SQIVND (reference sequence). This CDR3 comprises 18 residues. The trim removed 5 bases at V and 6 bases at J, leaving 14 bases unmatched. The chain's CDR3 is CASSPTRTSGNTGNEQFF. The CDR3 DNA sequence: TGTGCCAGTAGTCCGACGAGGACTAGCGGGAACACGGGCAATGAGCAGTTCTTC.

The rearrangement joins TRBV10-3 to TRBJ2-3; D may be TRBD2 (6 bases). Germline V gene lookup returns CDR1 ENHRY and CDR2 SYGVKD. The V gene lost 8 bases and the J gene lost 5 bases, with 20 bases spanning the gap. This CDR3 contains 15 residues. This CDR3 is CAIGKRAASEDTQYF. CDR3 nucleotide sequence: TGTGCCATCGGCAAGCGGGCAGCGTCGGAAGATACGCAGTATTTT.

CDR3 nucleotides: TGCAGCGTTGAATTCCGGGTCGGGGAAAAACTGTTTTTT. Encoded protein: CSVEFRVGEKLFF. The V and J genes are TRBV29-1 and TRBJ1-4; D is uncertain. Trimming cost V 2 bases and J 8 bases, with 12 bases left between them. CDR1 SQVTM and CDR2 ANQGSEA come from the germline V gene. The CDR3 has 13 residues.

This clone has a single count. The chain is built from TRBV21-1 and TRBJ2-1; no DNA check was done on the table's D call, TRBD2. TRBV21-1 is assigned pseudogene status. The CDR3 loop spans 13 amino acids. The CDR3 loop is CASSKEYRLGKFF. The CDR3 region has the DNA TGTGCCAGCAGCAAAGAGTATAGACTAGGCAAGTTCTTC.

The rearrangement links TRBV10-3 to TRBJ2-3; 8 bases map to TRBD2. This CDR3 spans 15 amino acids. V shed 5 bases, J shed 3 bases, and the junction held 7 bases outside the gene matches. The germline V gene encodes CDR1 ENHRY and CDR2 SYGVKD. CDR3 residues: CAISSRGGLTDTQYF. The CDR3 coding sequence is TGTGCCATCAGTTCCCGGGGGGGGCTGACAGATACGCAGTATTTT.

The chain recombines TRBV24-1 with TRBJ2-3; 7 bases line up with TRBD1. This CDR3 spans 16 amino acids. Germline CDR1 KGHDR, CDR2 SFDVKD. J gave up 3 bases and V 2 bases, and 7 bases lay outside the gene matches. The CDR3 loop is CATSDSGTEGTDTQYF. CDR3 DNA: TGTGCCACCAGTGATTCCGGGACAGAAGGTACAGATACGCAGTATTTT.

This rearrangement joins TRBV27 to TRBJ2-7; 9 bases line up with TRBD2. The germline V gene encodes CDR1 MNHEY and CDR2 SMNVEV (reference sequence). After removal of 0 bases from V and 0 bases from J, the junction contained 9 bases not matched to a gene. The CDR3 totals 18 residues. CDR3 nucleotides: TGTGCCAGCAGTTTATCGGGACTAGCCCTCGTCGGCTCCTACGAGCAGTACTTC. Amino acids: CASSLSGLALVGSYEQYF.

Points on this clone: This same CDR3 is encoded by further DNA sequences in the sample. The rearrangement links TRBV7-2 to TRBJ2-7; D is perhaps TRBD2 (5 bases). Per germline, CDR1 SGHTA and CDR2 FQGNSA. Trimming took off 1 base at V and 5 bases at J, with 9 bases between the two ends. This CDR3 has 13 amino acids. CDR3 nucleotide sequence: TGTGCCAGCAGCTTAGTCGCCGGGAACGAGCAGTACTTC. It translates to CASSLVAGNEQYF. The full variable domain, with the rest looked up from reference TRBV7-2 and TRBJ2-7, is GAGVSQSPSNKVTEKGKDVELRCDPISGHTALYWYRQSLGQGLEFLIYFQGNSAPDKSGLPSDRFSAERTGGSVSTLTIQRTQQEDSAVYLCASSLVAGNEQYFGPGTRLTVT.

The rearrangement uses TRBV5-4 and TRBJ2-1; 7 nucleotides line up with TRBD2. The V and J ends lost 4 bases and 7 bases, in that order; junction bases with no gene match: 11. The length of the CDR3 is 15 residues. Germline V lookup: CDR1 SGHNT, CDR2 YYREEE (reference sequence). For the CDR3, the DNA is TGTGCCAGCAGCGATAAGCGGGGCCCCGAGAATGAGCAGTTCTTC. This encodes CASSDKRGPENEQFF.

This sequence joins TRBV7-9 and TRBJ2-1; D is possibly TRBD2 (5 bases). V lost 5 bases and J lost 15, with 17 bases in between. The CDR3 length is 12 residues. The germline gives CDR1 SEHNR, CDR2 FQNEAQ (reference sequence). CDR3 protein: CASSQEVSGSFF. The CDR3 nucleotides read TGTGCCAGCAGCCAGGAGGTGTCGGGGTCGTTCTTC.

The genes are TRBV5-4 and TRBJ2-7; TRBD1 agrees at 7 bases. Per germline, CDR1 SGHNT and CDR2 YYREEE (reference sequence). V was pared by 7 bases and J by 2 bases, with 9 bases of the junction left unmatched. This CDR3 has 14 amino acids. The DNA for the CDR3 is TGTGCCAGCGCTCCGGGCCAGGGGGCCTACGAGCAGTACTTC. This sequence encodes CASAPGQGAYEQYF.

CDR3 residues: CASSPGGNTEAFF. CDR3 nucleotides: TGTGCCAGCAGCCCGGGGGGGAACACTGAAGCTTTCTTT. This sequence joins TRBV9 and TRBJ1-1; weak D call: TRBD1 (5 bases). Germline V gene sequence: CDR1 SGDLS, CDR2 YYNGEE. V shed 4 bases and J shed 1 base, with 8 bases lying between them. CDR3 length: 13 amino acids.